Below, 8 T cell receptor beta chains from the same sample are listed, as sequenced in a study of T cells in Graves' hyperthyroidism and ophthalmopathy. RNA transcripts gave rise to amplified TCR beta CDR3 regions. The HTBI set primed first-round TCR CDR3 RT-PCR. TCRdb ran MiXCR on the multiplex PCR reads and lists one entry per CDR3 protein. The data contain 550,000 to 850,000 distinct CDR3 sequences, about 17% of them singletons. Sequences were obtained from blood. These receptors all come from a woman aged 50 to 65 with Graves' hyperthyroidism that later progressed to Graves' ophthalmopathy.

The rearrangement links TRBV19 to TRBJ1-5, with D possibly being TRBD1 (5 bases). The CDR3 runs to 17 residues. Germline V lookup: CDR1 LNHDA, CDR2 SQIVND (reference sequence). Trimming left V 1 base short and J 11 bases short, with 24 bases between. DNA of the CDR3: TGTGCCAGTAGTATAGTGCCTCTTGGGACGGGTCTATCAGCCCAGCATTTT. This sequence encodes CASSIVPLGTGLSAQHF.

This clonotype was detected many times. CDR3 sequence (DNA): TGTGCCAGCAGTGTCGGGGGGAGGGGTCAGCCCCAGCATTTT. Its protein product is CASSVGGRGQPQHF. The chain recombines TRBV2 with TRBJ1-5; TRBD1 might be the D (5 bases). The CDR3 sequence is 14 residues long. Looked up from germline, CDR1 is SNHLY and CDR2 is FYNNEI. Trimming shortened V by 4 bases and J by 6 bases, and 13 bases separated the two germline ends.

This clonotype was detected ten times or more. The CDR3 coding sequence is TGCGCCAGCAGCTTGGGCCCAGCCATCTCCCCAGATACGCAGTATTTT. Protein: CASSLGPAISPDTQYF. The chain has TRBV5-1 and TRBJ2-3; D remains unclear. Per germline, CDR1 SGHRS and CDR2 YFSETQ. This CDR3 has 16 residues. The V gene lost 0 bases and the J gene lost 4 bases, with 15 bases spanning the gap.

This clonotype was counted at least ten times. V gene TRBV7-9 combines with J gene TRBJ2-7, with D tentatively TRBD1 (5 bases). The germline gives CDR1 SEHNR, CDR2 FQNEAQ (reference sequence). Trimming cost V 1 base and J 3 bases, with 10 bases left between them. The CDR3 consists of 14 residues. Written as DNA, the CDR3 is TGTGCCAGCAGCTTAGGGGGCCTCGGCTACGAGCAGTACTTC. It yields the protein CASSLGGLGYEQYF.

Of note for this clonotype: As the CDR3 is not closed by the conserved phenylalanine or tryptophan, this likely results from a read error. The chain recombines TRBV3-1 with TRBJ2-7, with 12 bases matching TRBD2. The CDR3 spans 14 residues. CDR1 LGHDT and CDR2 YNNKEL come from the germline V gene (reference sequence). The CDR3 coding sequence is TGTGCCACCAGCCCGGGACTAGCGGGCTACGAGCAGTACTCC. It codes for CATSPGLAGYEQYS.

This clonotype showed up many times. The J gene is TRBJ1-5, the V gene TRBV5-8; maybe TRBD1 (6 bases). V dropped 0 bases and J dropped 2 bases, with 18 bases sitting between them. This CDR3 region has 18 residues. Germline V gene data show CDR1 as SGHTS and CDR2 as YDEGEE. As DNA, the CDR3 is TGTGCCAGCAGCTTGGAGCCCCCCGGTGGGGGCCGCAATCAGCCCCAGCATTTT. Its translation is CASSLEPPGGGRNQPQHF.

This clonotype occurred a few times. The chain couples TRBV12-3 or TRBV12-4 to TRBJ1-1; weak D call: TRBD1 (5 bases). Trimming took off 6 bases at V and 6 bases at J, with 23 bases between the two ends. The CDR3 is 16 residues long. CDR3 sequence reads: CASSSLSAGLTSEAFF. CDR3 coding DNA: TGTGCCAGCAGCAGTTTATCGGCAGGGTTAACGTCTGAAGCTTTCTTT.

This clonotype occurred many times. The V gene is TRBV30, the J gene TRBJ1-1; no reliable D call. Per germline, CDR1 GTSNPN and CDR2 SVGIG (reference sequence). This CDR3 contains 13 residues. V was clipped by 2 bases and J by 3 bases, with 10 bases between them. CDR3: CAWSPERYTEAFF. The CDR3 coding sequence is TGTGCCTGGAGTCCCGAACGGTACACTGAAGCTTTCTTT.